This T cell receptor (beta chain) was captured by sequencing in a study of PD-L1 blockade in urothelial cancer. Here immunoSEQ multiplex PCR was the method, and the copy in TCRdb shows in-frame clones only, minus some. The sample includes fewer than 60,000 clones, 65% to 90% seen only once; the top ten take approximately 14%. Time point denoted: pretreatment peripheral blood. Germline values: CDR1 MDHEN, CDR2 SYDVKM. The CDR3 is made up of 15 amino acids. V lost 5 bases, J lost 1 base, and 12 bases lay in between. The chain joins TRBV28 to TRBJ2-1; perhaps TRBD2 as D (5 bases). The sequences come from PBMCs, collected around atezolizumab (anti-PD-L1) treatment. This receptor was obtained from a man aged 70 or older with urothelial cancer. The CDR3: CASSPRGSSYNEQFF. In DNA, the CDR3 is TGTGCCAGCAGTCCCCGGGGATCTTCCTACAATGAGCAGTTCTTC.